The sequence of this TCR beta chain was determined in a study of T cell responses to AZD1222 COVID-19 vaccine. The CDR3 has 15 residues. Trimming removed 4 bases at V and 0 bases at J, with 11 bases between. Germline CDR1 reads SGHKS; CDR2 reads YYEKEE (reference sequence). Study outcomes and limitations: A mostly white British donor set with more females was recruited, and clonal diversity was possibly underestimated. Spike-spanning, vaccine-associated CD4 TCRs were dominant at 160-218 and 743-854. The number of AZD1222 recipients seropositive at baseline was only 5 to 7. All repertoire sampling was performed exclusively after the peak T cell response.

Using immunoSEQ multiplex PCR, the repertoire was profiled, and TCRdb retains in-frame clones only, with some absent. The table lists about 130,000 clones, roughly 88% of them singletons. A note on this clone: Its antigen is as yet unknown.

The chain combines TRBV5-5 with TRBJ1-5, with D unresolved. The input for sequencing was peripheral blood, taken 28 days after the second AZD1222 dose. This TCR was recovered from an adult who received the AZD1222 COVID-19 vaccine. In DNA, the CDR3 is TGTGCCAGCAGCCCGGACTTGTATAGCAATCAGCCCCAGCATTTT. This codes for CASSPDLYSNQPQHF.